A single sample is the source of the 10 T cell receptor beta chains below, sequenced in a study of blood T cells in healthy people across ages. Sample-barcoded 5' priming and a J-beta primer mix drove a second PCR of 7 to 11 cycles. TCRdb analysed the 5' RACE reads with MiXCR anew, one entry per CDR3 protein. The sample records about 1.1 million distinct CDR3 sequences, more than 30% being singletons. The sample was blood. The origin of the receptors is a young man in good health.

The CDR3 nucleotides read TGTGCCAGCAGTTCGCGTGGGGGGGGTAGTTACAATGAGCAGTTCTTC. Translation: CASSSRGGGSYNEQFF. This chain joins TRBV12-3 or TRBV12-4 and TRBJ2-1; 7 nucleotides align to TRBD2. V was clipped by 4 bases and J by 4 bases; unmatched bases: 10. This CDR3 region has 16 residues.

This chain links TRBV6-2 or TRBV6-3 with TRBJ2-3; no definite D call. Looked up from germline, CDR1 is MNHEY and CDR2 is SVGEGT. V was shortened by 4 bases and J by 6 bases, with 17 bases between the two germline ends. CDR3 size: 15 residues. The DNA of the CDR3 is TGTGCCAGCAGTTGGGTGGCGATTAATGGGGATACGCAGTATTTT. This translates into CASSWVAINGDTQYF.

The table lists this clonotype with a few counts. The rearrangement joins TRBV6-5 to TRBJ2-1; D is unresolved. The CDR3 runs to 15 residues. Per the germline V gene, CDR1 is MNHEY and CDR2 is SVGAGI. The ends were cut back, 2 bases at V and 1 base at J, with 9 bases in the middle. This CDR3 reads CASSYGHQSYNEQFF. The CDR3 DNA reads as TGTGCCAGCAGTTACGGGCACCAATCCTACAATGAGCAGTTCTTC.

This clonotype has at least ten counts. This chain links TRBV7-2 with TRBJ2-1; D may be TRBD2 (5 bases). The V gene's germline CDR1 is SGHTA and CDR2 FQGNSA. The CDR3 is made up of 15 amino acids. V lost 6 bases, J lost 2 bases, and 14 bases lay in between. In DNA, the CDR3 is TGTGCCAGCAGTTTGGGCGGGCTCACCTACAATGAGCAGTTCTTC. Residues: CASSLGGLTYNEQFF.

This clonotype was observed a single time. The chain couples TRBV7-7 to TRBJ2-5; 7 bases map to TRBD1. This CDR3 is built from 15 residues. V was clipped by 2 bases and J by 11 bases; unmatched bases: 14. The germline V gene encodes CDR1 SSHAT and CDR2 FNYEAQ (reference sequence). The CDR3 protein is CASSLSPTGLNEQYF. In nucleotides, the CDR3 is TGTGCCAGCAGCTTATCCCCGACAGGGCTAAATGAGCAGTACTTC.

This chain links TRBV7-6 with TRBJ2-3; 7 bases line up with TRBD2. The CDR3 contains 14 residues. The trim removed 5 bases at V and 6 bases at J, leaving 8 bases unmatched. Germline CDR1 reads SGHVS; CDR2 reads FNYEAQ. The CDR3 protein is CASSRSGVADTQYF. The CDR3 nucleotides read TGTGCCAGCAGCCGCAGCGGGGTCGCCGATACGCAGTATTTT.

The chain has TRBV28 and TRBJ2-4, with D perhaps matching TRBD1 (5 bases). CDR3 size: 17 residues. Trimming took off 2 bases at V and 7 bases at J, with 21 bases between the two ends. Germline V CDR1 and CDR2: MDHEN, SYDVKM. CDR3 amino acids: CASSLHYGRQGRNIQYF. The CDR3 DNA follows: TGTGCCAGCAGTTTACATTACGGCAGGCAGGGTAGGAACATTCAGTACTTC.

V is TRBV12-3 or TRBV12-4 and J is TRBJ2-7; TRBD2 aligns across 10 bases. This CDR3 has 15 amino acids. The V gene end was trimmed by 5 bases and the J gene end by 1 base; junction bases not matched to a gene: 5. CDR3 sequence (DNA): TGTGCCAGCAGTCCCGGGACTAGCGCTTCCTACGAGCAGTACTTC. Its translation is CASSPGTSASYEQYF.

The sample holds a few counts of this clonotype. The chain has TRBV11-1 and TRBJ2-1, with D hard to call. The CDR3 runs 15 residues. The V gene's germline CDR1 is SGHAT and CDR2 FQDESV (reference sequence). Trimming left V 4 bases short and J 6 bases short, with 16 bases between. The DNA of the CDR3 is TGTGCCAGCAGCTATTCCCGATCCTCTAGCAATGAGCAGTTCTTC. This sequence encodes CASSYSRSSSNEQFF.

The rearrangement links TRBV30 to TRBJ1-2, with TRBD1 identical over 9 bases. There are 20 residues in the CDR3. V lost 2 bases to trimming and J lost 4 bases; unmatched junction nucleotides: 23. Per the germline V gene, CDR1 is GTSNPN and CDR2 is SVGIG (reference sequence). CDR3 nucleotides: TGTGCCTGGAGTTTCGACAATATAAAAAAGTCGACAGGGGGGACCTATGGCTACACCTTC. Amino acid sequence: CAWSFDNIKKSTGGTYGYTF.